The 18 T cell receptor beta chains in this list originate from one sample, sequenced in a study of CD8 T cells in ankylosing spondylitis. The study's findings and limits: In ankylosing spondylitis blood, a motif of fewer than 10 highly homologous TCR beta variants appeared characteristic.

TCRdb reprocessed the 5' RACE reads with MiXCR, giving one entry per CDR3 protein. The sample holds roughly 450,000 distinct CDR3 sequences, 25% to 30% seen once. The antigens these receptors bind are not known. Input material: blood, either unsorted or a sorted T cell fraction (not recorded which). The source of these receptors is a male donor with ankylosing spondylitis.

This clonotype was detected only once. The chain uses TRBV29-1 and TRBJ1-1; D gene ambiguous. The germline gives CDR1 SQVTM, CDR2 ANQGSEA. The CDR3 is made up of 12 amino acids. V lost 6 bases to trimming and J lost 0 bases, with 8 bases between them. In DNA, the CDR3 is TGCAGCGTCGGATATATGAACACTGAAGCTTTCTTT. Protein: CSVGYMNTEAFF.

The table lists this clonotype with a few counts. This chain joins TRBV25-1 and TRBJ2-2; D ambiguous. The germline V gene encodes CDR1 MGHDK and CDR2 SYGVNS. This CDR3 spans 11 amino acids. Trimming left V 10 bases short and J 1 base short, with 4 bases between. The CDR3 nucleotides are TGTGCCACATTGAACACCGGGGAGCTGTTTTTT. It specifies CATLNTGELFF. Full variable domain (missing parts from reference TRBV25-1 and TRBJ2-2): EADIYQTPRYLVIGTGKKITLECSQTMGHDKMYWYQQDPGMELHLIHYSYGVNSTEKGDLSSESTVSRIRTEHFPLTLESARPSHTSQYLCATLNTGELFFGEGSRLTVL.

This chain connects TRBV24-1 to TRBJ2-5, with TRBD1 identical over 7 bases. This CDR3 has 15 amino acids. Unmatched junction bases numbered 4, after V lost 3 bases and J lost 1 base. Germline V gene lookup returns CDR1 KGHDR and CDR2 SFDVKD. The CDR3 bases are TGTGCCACCAGTGATCACAGGGGCCTCCAAGAGACCCAGTACTTC. As protein: CATSDHRGLQETQYF.

In its sample, this clonotype was seen a few times. The chain links TRBV12-3 or TRBV12-4 to TRBJ2-5; 8 nucleotides agree with TRBD1. The CDR3 is 15 residues long. Trimming took 5 bases from V and 1 from J; bases not matched to a gene: 6. This chain's CDR3 is CASSKDREGQETQYF. As DNA, the CDR3 is TGTGCCAGCAGTAAGGACAGGGAAGGCCAAGAGACCCAGTACTTC.

The chain is built from TRBV28 and TRBJ2-7; TRBD1 is a possible D gene (6 bases). The CDR3 totals 13 residues. CDR1 MDHEN and CDR2 SYDVKM come from the germline V gene. Trimming pared 6 bases from V and 1 base from J, leaving 10 bases between. The CDR3 DNA sequence: TGTGCCAGCAGGTTACAGGGTTCCTACGAGCAGTACTTC. It is translated as CASRLQGSYEQYF.

In its sample, this clonotype was seen a few times. The chain is built from TRBV24-1 and TRBJ2-3; D not resolved. Trimming shortened V by 12 bases and J by 0 bases, and 9 bases separated the two germline ends. There are 12 residues in the CDR3. CDR1 is KGHDR and CDR2 is SFDVKD in the germline V gene. The chain's CDR3 is CAAQTSTDTQYF. The CDR3 coding sequence is TGTGCCGCCCAGACGAGCACAGATACGCAGTATTTT.

CDR3 amino acids: CATTGFYNEQFF. Written as DNA, the CDR3 is TGTGCCACCACGGGATTTTACAATGAGCAGTTCTTC. The chain employs TRBV6-5 and TRBJ2-1; D is possibly TRBD2 (5 bases). Between the trimmed V and J ends, which lost 10 bases and 4 bases, there was a span of 11 bases. CDR3 length: 12 amino acids. Germline loops: CDR1 MNHEY, CDR2 SVGAGI.

The genes are TRBV29-1 and TRBJ1-5; a weak D match, TRBD1 (5 bases). The germline CDR1 and CDR2 sequences are SQVTM and ANQGSEA. CDR3 length: 14 amino acids. V was cut by 6 bases and J by 11 bases, with 23 bases left in between. This CDR3 reads CSVAFDSDGGTQHF. As DNA, the CDR3 is TGCAGCGTCGCTTTTGATTCGGATGGGGGGACCCAGCATTTT.

This clonotype has more than one count but fewer than ten. This chain joins TRBV18 and TRBJ1-1; D remains ambiguous. The ends were cut back, 3 bases at V and 4 bases at J, with 12 bases in the middle. Looked up from germline, CDR1 is KGHSH and CDR2 is LQKENI. This CDR3 is 14 amino acids long. CDR3 in DNA: TGTGCCAGCTCACCCAGCGGAGGGAGCACTGAAGCTTTCTTT. It yields the protein CASSPSGGSTEAFF. Drawing the rest from reference TRBV18 and TRBJ1-1, the complete variable domain is NAGVMQNPRHLVRRRGQEARLRCSPMKGHSHVYWYRQLPEEGLKFMVYLQKENIIDESGMPKERFSAEFPKEGPSILRIQQVVRGDSAAYFCASSPSGGSTEAFFGQGTRLTVV.

In nucleotides, the CDR3 is TGTGCCAGCGCCTACCTGGGCGGGTACAATGAGCAGTTCTTC. Translation gives CASAYLGGYNEQFF. The V and J genes are TRBV12-3 or TRBV12-4 and TRBJ2-1; a possible D gene is TRBD2 (5 bases). CDR3 length: 14 residues. V was trimmed by 8 bases and J by 4 bases, leaving 15 bases between them.

The CDR3 reads CSAPLGPSLGGYTF. The CDR3 nucleotides read TGCAGTGCCCCGTTGGGACCCTCCTTGGGAGGCTACACCTTC. The V call is TRBV20-1, the J call TRBJ1-2; D is perhaps TRBD1 (5 bases). Germline lookup yields CDR1 DFQATT and CDR2 SNEGSKA (reference sequence). This CDR3 spans 14 amino acids. The V gene lost 6 bases and the J gene lost 8 bases, with 22 bases spanning the gap.

The V call is TRBV24-1, the J call TRBJ1-2; 10 bases match TRBD1. V was clipped by 4 bases and J by 8 bases; unmatched bases: 6. The length of the CDR3 is 14 residues. CDR1 and CDR2 from the germline V gene are KGHDR and SFDVKD. CDR3 residues: CATSDTDRGQGYTF. CDR3 sequence (DNA): TGTGCCACCAGTGACACCGACAGGGGGCAAGGCTACACCTTC.

The chain employs TRBV28 and TRBJ2-2, with D unresolved. From germline, CDR1 is MDHEN and CDR2 SYDVKM. V lost 10 bases to trimming and J lost 4 bases, with 13 bases between them. The CDR3 spans 13 residues. The CDR3 spells CATTASSTGELFF. The CDR3 coding sequence is TGTGCCACGACCGCTTCCAGCACCGGGGAGCTGTTTTTT. Drawing the rest from reference TRBV28 and TRBJ2-2, the complete variable domain is DVKVTQSSRYLVKRTGEKVFLECVQDMDHENMFWYRQDPGLGLRLIYFSYDVKMKEKGDIPEGYSVSREKKERFSLILESASTNQTSMYLCATTASSTGELFFGEGSRLTVL.

As DNA, the CDR3 is TGTGCCAGCAGTCCGTTCCCCGGGACTAGCACCCTCCATACGCAGTATTTT. This codes for CASSPFPGTSTLHTQYF. The genes are TRBV2 and TRBJ2-3, with TRBD2 matching over 9 bases. J lost 7 bases, V lost 5 bases, and 16 bases had no gene match. The length of the CDR3 is 17 residues. CDR1 and CDR2 (germline): SNHLY, FYNNEI.

This clonotype was picked up a small number of times. This sequence joins TRBV5-1 and TRBJ2-1, with D uncertain. Trimming took 0 bases from V and 6 from J, leaving 13 bases between them. CDR3 length: 15 amino acids. Germline V lookup: CDR1 SGHRS, CDR2 YFSETQ. Here the CDR3 DNA reads TGCGCCAGCAGCTTGGGTATAGGGTTTGCCAATGAGCAGTTCTTC. This translates into CASSLGIGFANEQFF.

In this sample, this clonotype turned up many times. The CDR3 protein is CASSQTEETQYF. The CDR3 bases are TGCGCCAGCAGCCAGACAGAAGAGACCCAGTACTTC. The chain uses TRBV5-1 and TRBJ2-5; D perhaps matches TRBD1 (5 bases). The CDR3 runs to 12 residues. Germline CDR1 SGHRS, CDR2 YFSETQ. V lost 4 bases and J lost 3, with 7 bases in between.

The chain recombines TRBV12-3 or TRBV12-4 with TRBJ2-7; D is unclear. This CDR3 is 13 amino acids long. V gave up 3 bases and J gave up 0 bases, with 6 bases separating them. CDR3 sequence reads: CASSFPSSYEQYV. The CDR3 DNA sequence: TGTGCCAGCAGTTTTCCAAGCTCCTACGAGCAGTACGTC.

J is TRBJ2-5 and V is TRBV4-1; TRBD2 matches 13 bases. The CDR3 extends over 17 amino acids. CDR1 MGHRA and CDR2 YSYEKL come from the germline V gene. V shed 0 bases, J shed 3 bases, and the junction held 4 bases outside the gene matches. The CDR3 DNA reads as TGCGCCAGCAGCCAAGAGTCAGGACTAGCGGGGGAAGAGACCCAGTACTTC. Translated, it gives CASSQESGLAGEETQYF.